The 26 T cell receptor beta chains in this list originate from one sample, sequenced in a study of cytomegalovirus exposure and HLA in healthy donors. The PCR had 60 Vbeta and 13 Jbeta primers. Sequencing used immunoSEQ multiplex PCR; TCRdb keeps in-frame clones, though not all of them. The top ten hold roughly 14% of the sample, which has 150,000 to 200,000 clones, around 80% seen once. The sample was PBMCs. These receptors all come from a woman aged 40 to 50 in good health and CMV-seronegative.

The chain links TRBV6-1 to TRBJ1-1; D gene unclear. This CDR3 comprises 12 residues. Deletions cut 6 bases from V and 5 bases from J, with 10 bases between. Germline V CDR1 and CDR2: MNHNS, SASEGT. CDR3 DNA: TGTGCCAGCAGGAATCAGTGGACTGAAGCTTTCTTT. It yields the protein CASRNQWTEAFF.

The J gene is TRBJ2-2, the V gene TRBV12-5; D may be TRBD1 (6 bases). This CDR3 has 19 amino acids. The germline V gene has CDR1 LGHNT and CDR2 FRNRAP. Trimming pared 2 bases from V and 4 bases from J, leaving 23 bases between. Written as DNA, the CDR3 is TGTGCTAGTGGTTTGCCACCCCTTTGGGCAGGGGTTGGCACCGGGGAGCTGTTTTTT. Protein sequence: CASGLPPLWAGVGTGELFF.

This rearrangement joins TRBV6-1 to TRBJ2-7; tentative D call: TRBD2 (5 bases). In germline, CDR1 is MNHNS, CDR2 SASEGT. Trimming removed 4 bases at V and 5 bases at J, with 21 bases between. The CDR3 loop spans 16 amino acids. The CDR3 DNA sequence: TGTGCCAGCAGTGCCGAATCCGGCGGCTTGGGAGACGAGCAGTACTTC. Translated, it gives CASSAESGGLGDEQYF.

The chain joins TRBV18 to TRBJ2-7; the match to TRBD1 covers 7 bases. Germline V gives CDR1 KGHSH, CDR2 LQKENI. CDR3 length equals 12 residues. The V and J ends lost 8 bases and 2 bases, in that order; junction bases with no gene match: 3. The CDR3 DNA follows: TGTGCCAGCACAGGGGAGACCTACGAGCAGTACTTC. Its protein is CASTGETYEQYF.

The V gene is TRBV5-6, the J gene TRBJ2-7; D is possibly TRBD2 (6 bases). Per the germline V gene, CDR1 is SGHDT and CDR2 is YYEEEE. V shed 6 bases and J shed 5 bases, with 18 bases lying between them. This CDR3 region has 14 residues. In DNA, the CDR3 is TGTGCCAGCACCGACGAGGGGAGGACCGACGAGCAGTACTTC. Translated, it gives CASTDEGRTDEQYF.

The chain combines TRBV6-1 with TRBJ1-1; 7 bases align to TRBD1. Germline CDR1 and CDR2: MNHNS and SASEGT. The CDR3 contains 13 residues. V lost 6 bases and J lost 4; bases outside the gene matches: 5. The CDR3 loop is CASRGSGGTEAFF. The CDR3 DNA follows: TGTGCCAGCAGGGGATCAGGGGGCACTGAAGCTTTCTTT.

The chain joins TRBV4-1 to TRBJ2-7, with unresolved D. This CDR3 has 15 amino acids. V shed 0 bases and J shed 2 bases, with 11 bases lying between them. The germline CDR1 and CDR2 sequences are MGHRA and YSYEKL. CDR3 in amino acids: CASSQDREATYEQYF. As DNA, the CDR3 is TGCGCCAGCAGCCAAGATCGAGAAGCCACCTACGAGCAGTACTTC.

The chain has TRBV4-1 and TRBJ1-2; D uncertain. CDR3 length: 14 amino acids. Germline lookup yields CDR1 MGHRA and CDR2 YSYEKL. V was shortened by 0 bases and J by 4 bases, with 9 bases between the two germline ends. The CDR3 DNA sequence: TGCGCCAGCAGCCAAGATGCGGGCTCCTATGGCTACACCTTC. Encoded protein: CASSQDAGSYGYTF.

This chain links TRBV18 with TRBJ1-6, with D perhaps matching TRBD1 (6 bases). The CDR3 extends over 15 amino acids. Trimming took 2 bases from V and 8 from J, leaving 13 bases between them. In germline, CDR1 is KGHSH, CDR2 LQKENI. CDR3 amino acids: CASSPTRDTYSPLHF. In nucleotides, the CDR3 is TGTGCCAGCTCACCAACTCGGGACACATATTCACCCCTCCACTTT.

The chain uses TRBV7-9 and TRBJ2-7; 9 bases line up with TRBD2. CDR3 length: 15 residues. With 1 base clipped from V and 2 bases from J, the junction kept 3 bases outside the gene matches. Germline lookup yields CDR1 SEHNR and CDR2 FQNEAQ (reference sequence). DNA of the CDR3: TGTGCCAGCAGCTTAGGGGCTAGCGGGGCCTACGAGCAGTACTTC. Translated: CASSLGASGAYEQYF.

The chain couples TRBV19 to TRBJ2-5; D might be TRBD2 (7 bases). This CDR3 region has 14 residues. V lost 7 bases and J lost 10, with 22 bases in between. Germline V gene lookup returns CDR1 LNHDA and CDR2 SQIVND (reference sequence). The CDR3 protein is CASNGGHTAGDQYF. The CDR3 region has the DNA TGTGCCAGTAATGGGGGACATACTGCGGGGGACCAGTACTTC. The entire variable domain, with the rest obtained from reference TRBV19 and TRBJ2-5, is as follows: DGGITQSPKYLFRKEGQNVTLSCEQNLNHDAMYWYRQDPGQGLRLIYYSQIVNDFQKGDIAEGYSVSREKKESFPLTVTSAQKNPTAFYLCASNGGHTAGDQYFGPGTRLLVL.

The V call is TRBV19, the J call TRBJ2-6; a possible D gene is TRBD2 (6 bases). The CDR3 extends over 16 amino acids. The V gene's germline CDR1 is LNHDA and CDR2 SQIVND (reference sequence). V was pared by 7 bases and J by 0 bases, with 13 bases between. The CDR3 is CASTVGGPSGANVLTF. DNA for the CDR3: TGTGCCAGTACCGTCGGGGGTCCCTCTGGGGCCAACGTCCTGACTTTC.

As DNA, the CDR3 is TGTGCCACAATGGACAGGAGCTATAATTCACCCCTCCACTTT. Protein: CATMDRSYNSPLHF. The V call is TRBV19, the J call TRBJ1-6, with 7 bases that match TRBD1. Per germline, CDR1 LNHDA and CDR2 SQIVND (reference sequence). This CDR3 contains 14 residues. Trimming cost V 10 bases and J 3 bases; bases outside gene matches: 6.

A single count supports this clone. The rearrangement joins TRBV25-1 to TRBJ1-2; D gene ambiguous. The CDR3 covers 14 residues. Germline-derived CDR1 and CDR2 are MGHDK and SYGVNS. V lost 2 bases and J 2 bases, leaving 9 bases between the germline ends. CDR3 DNA sequence: TGTGCCAGCAGTGAACGAGAGGCCAACTATGGCTACACCTTC. Encoded protein: CASSEREANYGYTF.

The chain uses TRBV21-1 and TRBJ2-7; TRBD2 is taken as the D call from the table, unchecked against the DNA. TRBV21-1 counts as a pseudogene. The CDR3 sequence is 13 residues long. As DNA, the CDR3 is TGTGCCAGCCTCTCCAACAAGCGCTACGAGCAGTACTTC. Encoded protein: CASLSNKRYEQYF.

This clone was seen a single time. This sequence joins TRBV5-4 and TRBJ2-2, with TRBD2 as a possible D gene (5 bases). Trimming cost V 0 bases and J 0 bases, with 12 bases left between them. This CDR3 region has 17 residues. CDR1 and CDR2 from the germline V gene are SGHNT and YYREEE (reference sequence). The CDR3 here is CASSLGLAPTNTGELFF. DNA for the CDR3: TGTGCCAGCAGCTTGGGATTAGCGCCCACGAACACCGGGGAGCTGTTTTTT. Combining the CDR3 with reference TRBV5-4 and TRBJ2-2 gives the whole variable domain ETGVTQSPTHLIKTRGQQVTLRCSSQSGHNTVSWYQQALGQGPQFIFQYYREEENGRGNFPPRFSGLQFPNYSSELNVNALELDDSALYLCASSLGLAPTNTGELFFGEGSRLTVL.

The V gene is TRBV28, the J gene TRBJ2-7; D might be TRBD1 (6 bases). The CDR3 is made up of 14 amino acids. With 5 bases removed from V and 3 bases from J, the gap between germline ends came to 14 bases. CDR1 and CDR2 from the germline V gene are MDHEN and SYDVKM. The CDR3 reads CASSTTRQVYEQYF. The CDR3 nucleotides are TGTGCCAGCAGTACAACAAGACAGGTCTACGAGCAGTACTTC.

This chain connects TRBV30 to TRBJ2-3; tentatively, D is TRBD1 (5 bases). The CDR3 extends over 11 amino acids. Germline V gene lookup returns CDR1 GTSNPN and CDR2 SVGIG (reference sequence). Trimming cost V 7 bases and J 10 bases, with 15 bases left between them. DNA of the CDR3: TGTGCCTTGACAGTTCTTGCCGCGCAGTATTTT. Translation: CALTVLAAQYF.

This chain joins TRBV6-4 and TRBJ2-1; 11 bases are a match to TRBD2. The V segment lost 5 bases and the J segment 6 bases; nucleotides outside the gene matches: 15. The CDR3 has 18 amino acids. CDR1 MRHNA and CDR2 SNTAGT come from the germline V gene. The CDR3 nucleotides are TGTGCCAGCAGTAATGCCGGGACTAGCGGCCTTGGGGGCAATGAGCAGTTCTTC. Residues: CASSNAGTSGLGGNEQFF.

The rearrangement links TRBV5-6 to TRBJ2-3, with 12 bases identical to TRBD2. The junction had 7 bases not matched to a gene; V was cut back by 0 bases and J by 5 bases. From germline, CDR1 is SGHDT and CDR2 YYEEEE. The CDR3 loop spans 17 amino acids. As DNA, the CDR3 is TGTGCCAGCAGCTTGGATCTAGCGGGGGGGCTAAGAGATACGCAGTATTTT. As protein: CASSLDLAGGLRDTQYF.

As concerns this clone: Since the CDR3 does not end with the conserved phenylalanine or tryptophan, this likely comes from a read error. The limits of the CDR3 on the DNA are not certain, so only TCRdb's listed CDR3 is given. This chain uses TRBV23-1 with TRBJ2-3; the table names TRBD1, a call not compared with the DNA. TRBV23-1 is designated an ORF whose function remains uncertain. The CDR3 spans 10 amino acids, including both terminal residues. The CDR3 here is CARAGQGALK.

The chain joins TRBV29-1 to TRBJ1-1; TRBD1 matches 7 bases. Germline CDR1 and CDR2: SQVTM and ANQGSEA. V shed 7 bases and J 1 base; nucleotides not matched to a gene: 3. The CDR3 runs 12 residues. CDR3 nucleotide sequence: TGCAGCGGGAGGACAGGGAACACTGAAGCTTTCTTT. Its translation is CSGRTGNTEAFF.

The genes are TRBV7-2 and TRBJ2-7; D may be TRBD1 (6 bases). Trimming shortened V by 5 bases and J by 3 bases, and 11 bases separated the two germline ends. The CDR3 has 13 residues. Looked up from germline, CDR1 is SGHTA and CDR2 is FQGNSA. This CDR3 reads CASSPRDNYEQYF. In nucleotides, the CDR3 is TGTGCCAGCAGCCCCCGGGACAACTACGAGCAGTACTTC. Combining the CDR3 with reference TRBV7-2 and TRBJ2-7 gives the whole variable domain GAGVSQSPSNKVTEKGKDVELRCDPISGHTALYWYRQSLGQGLEFLIYFQGNSAPDKSGLPSDRFSAERTGGSVSTLTIQRTQQEDSAVYLCASSPRDNYEQYFGPGTRLTVT.

This CDR3 is CASSPLDRTYAEQYF. The CDR3 nucleotides read TGTGCCAGCTCACCCCTCGACAGGACCTACGCGGAGCAGTACTTC. This chain connects TRBV18 to TRBJ2-7; a possible D gene is TRBD1 (6 bases). CDR1 is KGHSH and CDR2 is LQKENI in the germline V gene. The CDR3 is 15 residues long. Deletions cut 3 bases from V and 7 bases from J, with 19 bases between.

The chain joins TRBV4-3 to TRBJ1-2; D remains ambiguous. The CDR3 contains 15 residues. V was shortened by 2 bases and J by 0 bases, with 10 bases between the two germline ends. Germline lookup yields CDR1 LGHNA and CDR2 YSLEER. The CDR3 sequence: CASSQYGGANYGYTF. The CDR3 DNA reads as TGCGCCAGCAGCCAATACGGTGGAGCTAACTATGGCTACACCTTC.

The chain links TRBV9 to TRBJ2-2; 12 bases map to TRBD1. The CDR3 has 15 amino acids. Trimming removed 3 bases from V and 4 bases from J; junction bases left unmatched: 1. The V gene's germline CDR1 is SGDLS and CDR2 YYNGEE. CDR3 coding DNA: TGTGCCAGCAGCGAGGGACAGGGGGCCACCGGGGAGCTGTTTTTT. This translates into CASSEGQGATGELFF.